The 12 T cell receptor beta chains reported below all come from one sample, sequenced in a study of T cell clonotyping in hematopoietic cell transplantation. Sequencing used immunoSEQ multiplex PCR; TCRdb keeps in-frame clones, though not all of them. The profile shows about 8,100 clones, approximately 88% of them singletons. Sample: peripheral blood mononuclear cells, taken at the time of graft-versus-host disease after allogeneic stem cell transplant. These receptors came from a male patient aged 55 to 69 who had an allogeneic stem cell transplant from a related donor, so the T cells may come from the graft donor. Some clones in this sample may be carry-over from other donors' samples.

This sequence joins TRBV19 and TRBJ2-1; 9 bases match TRBD1. Germline V gene sequence: CDR1 LNHDA, CDR2 SQIVND (reference sequence). Trimming took 5 bases from V and 7 from J; bases not matched to a gene: 9. There are 15 residues in the CDR3. CDR3 in DNA: TGTGCCAGTAGTGCTGGGACAGGGAAAAGTAATGAGCAGTTCTTC. It is translated as CASSAGTGKSNEQFF.

The rearrangement joins TRBV9 to TRBJ1-2; the match to TRBD1 covers 9 bases. J lost 4 bases, V lost 3 bases, and 7 bases had no gene match. The V gene's germline CDR1 is SGDLS and CDR2 YYNGEE. This CDR3 contains 15 residues. Here the CDR3 reads CASSALTGGFYGYTF. For the CDR3, the DNA is TGTGCCAGCAGCGCTTTGACAGGGGGATTCTATGGCTACACCTTC.

The chain combines TRBV19 with TRBJ1-2; D is unclear. The V and J ends lost 10 bases and 3 bases respectively, with 9 bases between them. This CDR3 is built from 11 residues. Germline V CDR1 and CDR2: LNHDA, SQIVND (reference sequence). The CDR3 protein is CATDSYYGYTF. The CDR3 coding sequence is TGTGCCACCGATTCATACTATGGCTACACCTTC.

The genes are TRBV27 and TRBJ2-5, with 10 bases aligning to TRBD1. This CDR3 has 15 residues. The germline gives CDR1 MNHEY, CDR2 SMNVEV (reference sequence). Trimming at V came to 8 bases and at J to 5 bases, leaving 11 bases not matched to a gene. The DNA for the CDR3 is TGTGCCAGCGGCCTCGGGACAGGGGCCTGGGAGACCCAGTACTTC. This translates into CASGLGTGAWETQYF.

The chain employs TRBV19 and TRBJ2-2; tentative D call: TRBD1 (5 bases). CDR1 is LNHDA and CDR2 is SQIVND in the germline V gene (reference sequence). The V and J ends lost 7 bases and 6 bases respectively, with 15 bases between them. The CDR3 extends over 14 amino acids. The CDR3 sequence: CASKRAPGPGELFF. CDR3 sequence (DNA): TGTGCCAGTAAACGAGCCCCAGGGCCCGGGGAGCTGTTTTTT.

The chain is built from TRBV2 and TRBJ1-1; unclear D gene. V lost 9 bases to trimming and J lost 0 bases, with 14 bases between them. This CDR3 region has 14 residues. Germline values: CDR1 SNHLY, CDR2 FYNNEI. The CDR3, as DNA: TGTGCCAGGACACCTATGCCTATGAACACTGAAGCTTTCTTT. It encodes CARTPMPMNTEAFF.

The rearrangement uses TRBV10-2 and TRBJ1-6; 9 nucleotides match TRBD1. After removal of 8 bases from V and 8 bases from J, the junction contained 10 bases not matched to a gene. Germline V gene lookup returns CDR1 WSHSY and CDR2 SAAADI. This CDR3 contains 15 residues. CDR3 nucleotides: TGCGCCAGCGGGGGCGACAGGGGGTCGGATTCACCCCTCCACTTT. This encodes CASGGDRGSDSPLHF.

This chain links TRBV28 with TRBJ1-5; 7 bases align to TRBD1. CDR3 size: 16 residues. Germline trimming cut 4 bases from V and 4 bases from J; bases unmatched to any gene: 10. Germline CDR1 reads MDHEN; CDR2 reads SYDVKM. The CDR3 protein is CASSSFRQGKNQPQHF. In DNA form, the CDR3 reads TGTGCCAGCAGTTCATTTCGACAGGGTAAGAATCAGCCCCAGCATTTT.

The gene calls are TRBV7-2 and TRBJ2-7, with a possible D match to TRBD2 (5 bases). Trimming took 8 bases from V and 0 from J, leaving 11 bases between them. Germline CDR1 reads SGHTA; CDR2 reads FQGNSA. The CDR3 has 13 residues. CDR3 region: CASGQRRSYEQYF. Written as DNA, the CDR3 is TGTGCCAGCGGGCAGCGGCGCTCCTACGAGCAGTACTTC. The full variable domain, its missing parts supplied by reference TRBV7-2 and TRBJ2-7, is GAGVSQSPSNKVTEKGKDVELRCDPISGHTALYWYRQSLGQGLEFLIYFQGNSAPDKSGLPSDRFSAERTGGSVSTLTIQRTQQEDSAVYLCASGQRRSYEQYFGPGTRLTVT.

The chain links TRBV5-1 to TRBJ1-1; D gene ambiguous. The length of the CDR3 is 14 residues. V was pared by 0 bases and J by 4 bases, with 10 bases between. Germline CDR1 and CDR2: SGHRS and YFSETQ. CDR3 region: CASSLEGRLTEAFF. The CDR3 bases are TGCGCCAGCAGCTTGGAGGGCAGGCTCACTGAAGCTTTCTTT.

The chain has TRBV6-1 and TRBJ1-4, with TRBD1 matching 9 bases. The germline V gene encodes CDR1 MNHNS and CDR2 SASEGT. V dropped 1 base and J dropped 8; count of bases not matched to a gene: 5. This CDR3 has 15 residues. The CDR3 region has the DNA TGTGCCAGCAGTGAAGTGGGACAGGGAAAGGAAAAACTGTTTTTT. Amino acid sequence: CASSEVGQGKEKLFF.

V gene TRBV11-3 combines with J gene TRBJ2-1, with 16 bases lining up with TRBD2. The CDR3 contains 15 residues. V was pared by 0 bases and J by 12 bases, with 2 bases of the junction left unmatched. Per germline, CDR1 SGHNT and CDR2 YENEEA. The CDR3 bases are TGTGCCAGCAGCTTAGAGGGACTAGCGGGGGGGCGGCAGTTCTTC. Amino acid sequence: CASSLEGLAGGRQFF.